These T cell receptor beta chains were read from a single sample in a study of blood T cell repertoires in COVID-19. Only in-frame clones appear in the TCRdb table, and some are missing; sequencing was by immunoSEQ multiplex PCR. The data hold approximately 100,000 clones, with 85% observed a single time. What was sequenced was peripheral blood. The receptors here all came from a woman between 70 and 85 years old with active or convalescent COVID-19. CDR3s include the opening cysteine and the closing phenylalanine or tryptophan. The order of the fields is clone size, J gene, D gene, V gene, CDR3 protein, CDR3 DNA. The D gene is left open where the match is weak. Only some rows state a clone size, as once, few, many or a class for expanded clones.

>-|TRBJ2-2|TRBD2|TRBV10-3
CATTGGSGRADTGELFF
TGTGCCACCACGGGAGGGAGCGGGAGGGCCGACACCGGGGAGCTGTTTTTT
>few|TRBJ1-2|-|TRBV5-1
CASSGDLLYGYTF
TGCGCCAGCAGTGGAGACCTCCTCTATGGCTACACCTTC
>-|TRBJ2-1|TRBD2|TRBV4-3
CASSQGLAGEGSNEQFF
TGCGCCAGCAGCCAGGGTTTGGCGGGAGAAGGGAGCAATGAGCAGTTCTTC
>-|TRBJ1-5|-|TRBV6-2/TRBV6-3
CASSLDSNQPQHF
TGTGCCAGCAGCTTAGATAGCAATCAGCCCCAGCATTTT
>-|TRBJ2-1|TRBD1|TRBV4-1
CASSSYWTGGGNEQFF
TGCGCCAGCAGCTCGTACTGGACAGGGGGCGGGAATGAGCAGTTCTTC
>-|TRBJ1-4|-|TRBV4-3
CASSQASGATNEKLFF
TGCGCCAGCAGCCAAGCGAGCGGGGCAACTAATGAAAAACTGTTTTTT
>-|TRBJ1-6|-|TRBV23-1
CASSHSQVCRSPLHF
TGCGCCAGCAGTCACTCACAGGTTTGCCGTTCACCCCTCCACTTT
>-|TRBJ2-1|-|TRBV5-6
CASSSASARRYNEQFF
TGTGCCAGCAGCTCCGCTAGCGCCCGGCGGTACAATGAGCAGTTCTTC
>-|TRBJ1-3|-|TRBV12-1
CASSDGTGGESSGNTIYF
TGTGCCAGCAGCGACGGGACAGGGGGGGAAAGCTCTGGAAACACCATATATTTT
>-|TRBJ1-3|-|TRBV9
CASSAQSGTGNTIYF
TGTGCCAGCAGCGCTCAGAGCGGGACTGGAAACACCATATATTTT
>-|TRBJ2-3|TRBD2|TRBV28
CASSPLQLAGGGTQYF
TGTGCCAGCAGCCCATTGCAGCTAGCGGGGGGGGGTACGCAGTATTTT
>-|TRBJ1-6|TRBD1|TRBV19
CASSGGQGRNSPLHF
TGTGCCAGTAGTGGAGGACAGGGGCGCAATTCACCCCTCCACTTT
>-|TRBJ2-1|-|TRBV28
CASSFSGYNEQFF
TGTGCCAGCAGTTTTAGCGGCTACAATGAGCAGTTCTTC
>-|TRBJ1-3|TRBD1|TRBV14
CASSPRDRSSGNTIYF
TGTGCCAGCAGCCCTCGGGACAGGAGCTCTGGAAACACCATATATTTT
>-|TRBJ1-2|-|TRBV7-8
CASSLPGIRGYGYTF
TGTGCCAGCAGCCTTCCAGGAATTCGGGGCTATGGCTACACCTTC
>-|TRBJ2-3|-|TRBV25-1
CASSGLRGFTDTQYF
TGTGCCAGCAGTGGTTTGCGGGGATTCACAGATACGCAGTATTTT
>-|TRBJ2-7|TRBD1|TRBV18
CASSPRVTGEHEQYF
TGTGCCAGCTCACCACGAGTGACAGGGGAGCACGAGCAGTACTTC
>-|TRBJ1-4|-|TRBV4-1
CASSQNTATNEKLFF
TGCGCCAGCAGCCAAAACACAGCAACTAATGAAAAACTGTTTTTT
>-|TRBJ2-1|TRBD1|TRBV6-2/TRBV6-3
CASSYSPTGGIYNEQFF
TGTGCCAGCAGTTACTCGCCCACAGGGGGCATCTACAATGAGCAGTTCTTC
>-|TRBJ1-3|TRBD1|TRBV7-2
CASSEQGATGNTIYF
TGTGCCAGCAGCGAACAGGGGGCGACTGGAAACACCATATATTTT
>few|TRBJ1-4|-|TRBV6-1
CASSEQGRVGEKLFF
TGTGCCAGCAGTGAGCAGGGCAGGGTTGGTGAAAAACTGTTTTTT
>-|TRBJ1-5|-|TRBV18
CASSPPGGFQPQHF
TGTGCCAGCTCACCTCCGGGGGGTTTCCAGCCCCAGCATTTT
>-|TRBJ1-6|TRBD1|TRBV10-3
CAISQGGQGNNSPLHF
TGTGCCATCAGCCAAGGCGGACAGGGGAATAATTCACCCCTCCACTTT
>-|TRBJ2-3|-|TRBV9
CASSARHGVVTDTQYF
TGTGCCAGCAGCGCCCGTCACGGGGTCGTCACAGATACGCAGTATTTT
>-|TRBJ1-2|TRBD1|TRBV3-1/TRBV3-2
CASTPGQVNYGYTF
TGTGCCAGCACTCCCGGACAGGTAAACTATGGCTACACCTTC
>-|TRBJ2-1|-|TRBV24-1
CATRDKIKNNEQFF
TGTGCCACCAGGGACAAAATAAAGAACAATGAGCAGTTCTTC
>-|TRBJ2-7|TRBD1|TRBV7-9
CASSRGQGEVQYF
TGTGCCAGCAGCAGGGGACAGGGGGAGGTGCAGTACTTC
>-|TRBJ2-7|-|TRBV5-1
CASSPDTHIFTYEQYF
TGCGCCAGCAGCCCGGACACACACATATTTACCTACGAGCAGTACTTC
>-|TRBJ2-7|TRBD2|TRBV6-5
CASRLAGGSNEQYF
TGTGCCAGCAGACTAGCGGGGGGGTCCAACGAGCAGTACTTC
>-|TRBJ2-2|TRBD2|TRBV10-3
CAISEGSTSGRASGELFF
TGTGCCATCAGTGAGGGAAGCACTAGCGGGAGGGCCTCCGGGGAGCTGTTTTTT
>-|TRBJ1-2|TRBD1|TRBV9
CASSARDRNYGYTF
TGTGCCAGCAGCGCCCGGGACAGGAACTATGGCTACACCTTC
>few|TRBJ2-7|TRBD1|TRBV4-1
CASSRGQGYEQYF
TGCGCCAGCAGCCGGGGACAGGGCTACGAGCAGTACTTC
>-|TRBJ2-2|TRBD2|TRBV2
CASLSGGAAGELFF
TGTGCCAGCCTCAGCGGGGGGGCCGCTGGGGAGCTGTTTTTT
>-|TRBJ2-3|TRBD1|TRBV7-3
CASSSGQGGVDTQYF
TGTGCCAGCAGCTCCGGACAGGGAGGTGTAGATACGCAGTATTTT
>-|TRBJ1-1|-|TRBV24-1
CATSDNPGSNTEAFF
TGTGCCACCAGTGATAATCCCGGTTCGAACACTGAAGCTTTCTTT
>-|TRBJ2-7|-|TRBV5-4
CASSSDYYEQYF
TGTGCCAGCAGCTCTGACTACTACGAGCAGTACTTC
>-|TRBJ1-5|-|TRBV24-1
CATSDSGGNQPQHF
TGTGCCACCAGTGATTCAGGGGGCAATCAGCCCCAGCATTTT
>-|TRBJ1-5|TRBD1|TRBV6-6
CASSRDRDNQPQHF
TGTGCCAGCAGCCGGGACAGGGACAATCAGCCCCAGCATTTT
>-|TRBJ2-3|-|TRBV9
CASSGDSRTDTQYF
TGTGCCAGCAGCGGCGACTCCCGCACAGATACGCAGTATTTT
>-|TRBJ1-2|TRBD1|TRBV9
CASSSDRQGQDGYTF
TGTGCCAGCAGCTCAGACCGACAGGGGCAGGATGGCTACACCTTC
>-|TRBJ1-6|TRBD1|TRBV28
CASSPGDRAYNSPLHF
TGTGCCAGCAGTCCAGGGGACAGGGCTTATAATTCACCCCTCCACTTT
>-|TRBJ1-6|-|TRBV27
CASSFRSSYNSPLHF
TGTGCCAGCAGTTTCAGAAGCTCCTATAATTCACCCCTCCACTTT
>-|TRBJ1-4|-|TRBV5-1
CASREAPDEKLFF
TGCGCCAGCCGGGAGGCGCCTGATGAAAAACTGTTTTTT
>-|TRBJ2-2|-|TRBV5-5
CASSAQILEVSTGELFF
TGTGCCAGCAGCGCCCAAATTCTAGAGGTTAGCACCGGGGAGCTGTTTTTT
>-|TRBJ1-1|-|TRBV27
CASSTRLGRRDTEAFF
TGTGCCAGCAGTACCCGCCTCGGTAGGAGGGACACTGAAGCTTTCTTT
>-|TRBJ1-6|-|TRBV7-2
CASSLARGYNSPLHF
TGTGCCAGCAGCTTAGCGCGCGGGTATAATTCACCCCTCCACTTT
>-|TRBJ1-1|TRBD1|TRBV30
CACQSGGLITEAFF
TGTGCCTGCCAATCAGGGGGCCTGATCACTGAAGCTTTCTTT
>-|TRBJ2-7|TRBD1|TRBV9
CASSVGTGGASYEQYF
TGTGCCAGCAGCGTAGGGACAGGGGGCGCTTCCTACGAGCAGTACTTC
>-|TRBJ1-6|-|TRBV4-3
CASSQASFRGSPLHF
TGCGCCAGCAGCCAAGCAAGCTTTAGGGGTTCACCCCTCCACTTT
>-|TRBJ1-3|TRBD1|TRBV6-5
CASSSTGVGSGNTIYF
TGTGCCAGCAGTTCAACAGGGGTGGGATCTGGAAACACCATATATTTT